The next 32 T cell receptor beta chains were all read from a single sample in a study of blood T cell repertoires in COVID-19. Some clones are missing from TCRdb's copy, which holds only in-frame ones; the method was immunoSEQ multiplex PCR. The data show hundreds of thousands of clones, roughly 91% seen once. Sequences were obtained from peripheral blood. The receptors derive from a woman aged 30 to 39 with COVID-19, enrolled during active disease.

This clone was seen a single time. The chain carries TRBV7-2 and TRBJ1-4; 7 bases are a match to TRBD1. The CDR3 runs 15 residues. With 3 bases clipped from V and 0 bases from J, the junction kept 1 base outside the gene matches. CDR1 is SGHTA and CDR2 is FQGNSA in the germline V gene. CDR3: CASSFQGATNEKLFF. CDR3 nucleotide sequence: TGTGCCAGCAGCTTCCAGGGGGCAACTAATGAAAAACTGTTTTTT.

This clone was picked up one time. The CDR3 nucleotides read TGTGCCAGCAGCTCGGACAGCTCTCTGGGAAACACCATATATTTT. It encodes CASSSDSSLGNTIYF. The chain is built from TRBV4-2 and TRBJ1-3, with D perhaps matching TRBD1 (6 bases). In germline, CDR1 is LGHNA, CDR2 YNFKEQ. The V and J ends lost 5 bases and 4 bases respectively, with 15 bases between them. This CDR3 spans 15 amino acids.

This clone has just one count. This chain uses TRBV5-1 with TRBJ1-1; maybe TRBD1 (5 bases). The CDR3 loop spans 14 amino acids. In germline, CDR1 is SGHRS, CDR2 YFSETQ. V lost 0 bases and J lost 1, with 7 bases in between. The CDR3 reads CASSLGRENTEAFF. In nucleotides, the CDR3 is TGCGCCAGCAGCTTGGGCAGGGAGAACACTGAAGCTTTCTTT.

Written as DNA, the CDR3 is TGTGCCAGTAGTTTTTACTATCCGGCGTTGGAAAAACTGTTTTTT. Amino acid sequence: CASSFYYPALEKLFF. The rearrangement uses TRBV19 and TRBJ1-4; D gene uncertain. Between the trimmed V and J ends, which lost 5 bases and 8 bases, there was a span of 18 bases. The CDR3 is 15 amino acids. The germline CDR1 and CDR2 sequences are LNHDA and SQIVND (reference sequence). Variable domain in full (rest from reference TRBV19 and TRBJ1-4): DGGITQSPKYLFRKEGQNVTLSCEQNLNHDAMYWYRQDPGQGLRLIYYSQIVNDFQKGDIAEGYSVSREKKESFPLTVTSAQKNPTAFYLCASSFYYPALEKLFFGSGTQLSVL.

The chain links TRBV27 to TRBJ1-5, with 7 positions matching TRBD1. V shed 3 bases and J 5 bases; nucleotides not matched to a gene: 10. Germline CDR1 reads MNHEY; CDR2 reads SMNVEV (reference sequence). CDR3 length: 16 amino acids. The CDR3 reads CASSFRQGAFYQPQHF. For the CDR3, the DNA is TGTGCCAGCAGTTTTCGACAGGGCGCGTTTTATCAGCCCCAGCATTTT.

This clone was picked up a small number of times. The rearrangement links TRBV6-5 to TRBJ1-1; 10 bases are shared with TRBD1. The CDR3 length is 15 residues. Germline-derived CDR1 and CDR2 are MNHEY and SVGAGI. V lost 6 bases to trimming and J lost 4 bases; unmatched junction nucleotides: 8. The CDR3 DNA is TGTGCCAGCAGCCCAAGGAGGACAGGGGGCACTGAAGCTTTCTTT. Translated: CASSPRRTGGTEAFF.

The V gene is TRBV20-1, the J gene TRBJ1-2, with unresolved D. Per the germline V gene, CDR1 is DFQATT and CDR2 is SNEGSKA (reference sequence). V shed 5 bases and J shed 7 bases, with 11 bases lying between them. This CDR3 contains 11 residues. CDR3 sequence reads: CSAERSGGYTF. The CDR3 DNA reads TGCAGTGCTGAGAGGAGTGGTGGCTACACCTTC.

The chain employs TRBV6-5 and TRBJ2-1, with D maybe TRBD2 (6 bases). V was clipped by 2 bases and J by 3 bases, with 11 bases between them. The CDR3 sequence is 15 residues long. Germline loops: CDR1 MNHEY, CDR2 SVGAGI. This CDR3 reads CASSYGRGIYNEQFF. The CDR3 DNA is TGTGCCAGCAGTTACGGACGGGGGATCTACAATGAGCAGTTCTTC.

V gene TRBV29-1 combines with J gene TRBJ1-1; 8 bases agree with TRBD1. The length of the CDR3 is 14 residues. Germline CDR1 SQVTM, CDR2 ANQGSEA. The V gene end was trimmed by 3 bases and the J gene end by 5 bases; junction bases not matched to a gene: 8. DNA of the CDR3: TGCAGCGTTGACGACAGGGGAAGCGGGACTGAAGCTTTCTTT. It specifies CSVDDRGSGTEAFF.

The rearrangement uses TRBV7-8 and TRBJ1-4; D is perhaps TRBD1 (5 bases). CDR1 is SGHVS, CDR2 FQNEAQ, per germline. CDR3 length: 16 amino acids. The V end lost 2 bases, the J end lost 2 bases, and 12 bases lay between the germline ends. The CDR3 bases are TGTGCCAGCAGCTTAAGCAGGGTCAAGACTAATGAAAAACTGTTTTTT. This codes for CASSLSRVKTNEKLFF.

V gene TRBV28 combines with J gene TRBJ1-1, with D unresolved. V dropped 1 base and J dropped 4 bases, with 10 bases sitting between them. The CDR3 is 14 residues long. Germline CDR1 is MDHEN and CDR2 is SYDVKM. The CDR3 protein is CASSLFGVGTEAFF. For the CDR3, the DNA is TGTGCCAGCAGTTTATTTGGTGTCGGCACTGAAGCTTTCTTT.

The genes are TRBV4-1 and TRBJ2-3, with 11 bases identical to TRBD2. The V gene end was trimmed by 0 bases and the J gene end by 4 bases; junction bases not matched to a gene: 12. The CDR3 loop spans 19 amino acids. Per germline, CDR1 MGHRA and CDR2 YSYEKL. CDR3 DNA: TGCGCCAGCAGCCAAGAGGCATTAGCGGGGGGGCGAGCCGCAGATACGCAGTATTTT. Its translation: CASSQEALAGGRAADTQYF.

The rearrangement uses TRBV19 and TRBJ1-5; a weak D match, TRBD1 (5 bases). CDR1 is LNHDA, CDR2 SQIVND, per germline (reference sequence). The CDR3 consists of 14 residues. Between the trimmed V and J ends, which lost 2 bases and 7 bases, there was a span of 12 bases. CDR3 nucleotide sequence: TGTGCCAGTAGTATAACGGGGGAAGGACAGCCCCAGCATTTT. It is translated as CASSITGEGQPQHF.

V and J are TRBV12-5 and TRBJ1-1, with unresolved D. This CDR3 is built from 13 residues. Between the trimmed V and J ends, which lost 4 bases and 6 bases, there was a span of 12 bases. Germline CDR1 reads LGHNT; CDR2 reads FRNRAP. The CDR3 protein is CASGSRRGSEAFF. In DNA, the CDR3 is TGTGCTAGTGGTTCCCGTCGAGGGTCTGAAGCTTTCTTT.

The rearrangement joins TRBV6-1 to TRBJ1-1; no firm D call. V shed 1 base and J shed 2 bases, with 14 bases lying between them. Germline CDR1 and CDR2: MNHNS and SASEGT. The CDR3 is 16 residues long. The CDR3 region has the DNA TGTGCCAGCAGTGAAGGAGGGTACGGTCGAAACACTGAAGCTTTCTTT. Translated, it gives CASSEGGYGRNTEAFF.

The CDR3 here is CASSETGTVAGQPQHF. The CDR3 DNA sequence: TGTGCCAGCAGTGAAACAGGGACGGTGGCTGGTCAGCCCCAGCATTTT. The J gene is TRBJ1-5, the V gene TRBV2, with D perhaps matching TRBD1 (6 bases). This CDR3 has 16 residues. The V and J ends lost 2 bases and 6 bases respectively, with 17 bases between them. Germline V gene lookup returns CDR1 SNHLY and CDR2 FYNNEI.

This clone was counted between two and nine times. This rearrangement joins TRBV4-3 to TRBJ1-3; no definite D call. V was cut by 3 bases and J by 4 bases, with 10 bases left in between. Germline CDR1 is LGHNA and CDR2 is YSLEER. This CDR3 has 14 amino acids. Written as DNA, the CDR3 is TGCGCCAGCAGCCAGGCAGGTTCGGGAAACACCATATATTTT. Its translation is CASSQAGSGNTIYF.

The J gene is TRBJ1-2, the V gene TRBV6-5, with TRBD1 matching 8 bases. In germline, CDR1 is MNHEY, CDR2 SVGAGI. J was trimmed by 0 bases and V by 11 bases; bases with no gene match: 8. The CDR3 has 14 residues. CDR3 sequence (DNA): TGTGCCGGCTTGGACAGGGCAGCTAACTATGGCTACACCTTC. It specifies CAGLDRAANYGYTF.

The CDR3 DNA reads as TGTGCCAGCACTCCCCTTCAGGGGCGCGAGCAGTTCTTC. Translated, it gives CASTPLQGREQFF. The chain has TRBV2 and TRBJ2-1, with D tentatively TRBD1 (6 bases). V lost 7 bases and J lost 10, with 17 bases in between. Germline V CDR1 and CDR2: SNHLY, FYNNEI. This CDR3 contains 13 residues.

The chain carries TRBV5-1 and TRBJ2-2; D remains ambiguous. Germline-derived CDR1 and CDR2 are SGHRS and YFSETQ. V shed 0 bases and J shed 3 bases, with 9 bases lying between them. CDR3 length: 15 residues. CDR3 loop: CASSLEVLDTGELFF. As DNA, the CDR3 is TGCGCCAGCAGCTTGGAGGTCCTAGACACCGGGGAGCTGTTTTTT.

The chain joins TRBV7-2 to TRBJ2-5; 14 bases line up with TRBD2. The CDR3 has 15 residues. CDR1 and CDR2 from the germline V gene are SGHTA and FQGNSA. V lost 5 bases to trimming and J lost 4 bases; unmatched junction nucleotides: 3. The CDR3 spells CASSRGTSGGETQYF. The CDR3 nucleotides are TGTGCCAGCAGCCGCGGGACTAGCGGGGGAGAGACCCAGTACTTC.

The J gene is TRBJ2-5, the V gene TRBV5-1; the match to TRBD2 covers 11 bases. Germline-derived CDR1 and CDR2 are SGHRS and YFSETQ. J gave up 2 bases and V 3 bases, and 3 bases lay outside the gene matches. CDR3 length: 15 amino acids. DNA for the CDR3: TGCGCCAGCAGCTCTAGCGGGGGGCTTCAAGAGACCCAGTACTTC. Its translation: CASSSSGGLQETQYF. The variable domain in full, with the rest retrieved from reference TRBV5-1 and TRBJ2-5, is KAGVTQTPRYLIKTRGQQVTLSCSPISGHRSVSWYQQTPGQGLQFLFEYFSETQRNKGNFPGRFSGRQFSNSRSEMNVSTLELGDSALYLCASSSSGGLQETQYFGPGTRLLVL.

The chain carries TRBV5-1 and TRBJ1-2; 8 bases fit TRBD1. The CDR3 length is 15 residues. Germline values: CDR1 SGHRS, CDR2 YFSETQ. V trimming: 2 bases; J trimming: 4 bases; junction bases outside the gene matches: 7. CDR3: CASSFGTGTGYGYTF. CDR3 coding DNA: TGCGCCAGCAGCTTCGGAACAGGGACAGGCTATGGCTACACCTTC.

Here the CDR3 DNA reads TGTGCCAGCAGTGAACCAACAGGGGTTGGGGAGACCCAGTACTTC. Translated, it gives CASSEPTGVGETQYF. V gene TRBV6-1 combines with J gene TRBJ2-5; TRBD1 aligns across 7 bases. The germline V gene encodes CDR1 MNHNS and CDR2 SASEGT. The CDR3 runs 15 residues. With 2 bases clipped from V and 5 bases from J, the junction kept 8 bases outside the gene matches.

The V and J genes are TRBV21-1 and TRBJ2-7; TRBD2, the D gene given by the table, was not confirmed from the DNA. TRBV21-1 is a listed pseudogene. This CDR3 is 17 amino acids long. For the CDR3, the DNA is TGTGCCAGCAGCAATCGCAGGACTTCTACCCCTTCCTACGAGCAGTACGTC. This sequence encodes CASSNRRTSTPSYEQYV.

V and J are TRBV18 and TRBJ1-5, with D perhaps matching TRBD1 (6 bases). From germline, CDR1 is KGHSH and CDR2 LQKENI. Trimming stripped 3 bases from V and 5 bases from J, with 11 bases between. CDR3 length equals 14 residues. The CDR3 sequence is CASSPATGHQPQHF. In nucleotides, the CDR3 is TGTGCCAGCTCACCGGCGACAGGACATCAGCCCCAGCATTTT.

V gene TRBV11-2 combines with J gene TRBJ1-2; D not certain. Germline V lookup: CDR1 SGHAT, CDR2 FQNNGV. There are 13 residues in the CDR3. V was trimmed by 5 bases and J by 5 bases, leaving 12 bases between them. The CDR3 DNA sequence: TGTGCCAGCAGCGCCCCAGGTGAATATGGCTACACCTTC. It yields the protein CASSAPGEYGYTF.

This clone was seen a handful of times. The gene calls are TRBV9 and TRBJ2-5; D may be TRBD2 (5 bases). The CDR3 has 14 residues. Trimming pared 0 bases from V and 2 bases from J, leaving 8 bases between. Germline CDR1 SGDLS, CDR2 YYNGEE. The CDR3 DNA is TGTGCCAGCAGCGTAGAGGACTGGCAAGAGACCCAGTACTTC. It encodes CASSVEDWQETQYF.

This chain connects TRBV5-6 to TRBJ1-1; D is perhaps TRBD1 (6 bases). The CDR3 contains 16 residues. The V gene lost 4 bases and the J gene lost 10 bases, with 26 bases spanning the gap. Per the germline V gene, CDR1 is SGHDT and CDR2 is YYEEEE. CDR3 nucleotides: TGTGCCAGCAGCCCAACGATTACAGGGTTTACTGGCGGAGCTTTCTTT. Its protein is CASSPTITGFTGGAFF.

This chain joins TRBV12-3 or TRBV12-4 and TRBJ1-3; D perhaps matches TRBD1 (5 bases). The CDR3 runs to 13 residues. Between the trimmed V and J ends, which lost 3 bases and 8 bases, there was a span of 11 bases. The CDR3 reads CASSFTEGDTIYF. CDR3 nucleotides: TGTGCCAGCAGTTTTACAGAAGGGGACACCATATATTTT.

The chain joins TRBV5-6 to TRBJ2-7; 16 bases align to TRBD2. There are 18 residues in the CDR3. After removal of 6 bases from V and 0 bases from J, the junction contained 9 bases not matched to a gene. Germline CDR1 is SGHDT and CDR2 is YYEEEE. The CDR3 is CASTLGTSGGVFSYEQYV. The CDR3 nucleotides are TGTGCCAGCACCTTAGGGACTAGCGGGGGGGTTTTCTCCTACGAGCAGTACGTC.

This clone has more than one count but fewer than ten. This chain joins TRBV24-1 and TRBJ1-1; no firm D call. CDR1 and CDR2 from the germline V gene are KGHDR and SFDVKD. V was shortened by 0 bases and J by 14 bases, with 15 bases between the two germline ends. This CDR3 has 13 amino acids. The CDR3 DNA reads as TGTGCCACCAGTGATTTGCGTGAGGGAGCAAGGTTCTTT. Amino acids: CATSDLREGARFF.